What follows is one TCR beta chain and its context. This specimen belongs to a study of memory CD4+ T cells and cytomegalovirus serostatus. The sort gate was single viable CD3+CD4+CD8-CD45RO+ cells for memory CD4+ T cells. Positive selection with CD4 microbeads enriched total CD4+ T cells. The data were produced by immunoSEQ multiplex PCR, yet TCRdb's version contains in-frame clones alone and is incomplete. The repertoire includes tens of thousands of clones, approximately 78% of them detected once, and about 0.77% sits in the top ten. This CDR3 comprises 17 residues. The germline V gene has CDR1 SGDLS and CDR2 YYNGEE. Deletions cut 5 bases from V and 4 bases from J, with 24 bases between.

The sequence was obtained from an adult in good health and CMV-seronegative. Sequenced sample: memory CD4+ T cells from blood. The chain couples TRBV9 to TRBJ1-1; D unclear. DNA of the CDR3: TGTGCCAGCAGTGGACGCCGGGCCAGAACCGAGGGCACTGAAGCTTTCTTT. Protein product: CASSGRRARTEGTEAFF.